A single sample is the source of the 5 T cell receptor beta chains below, sequenced in a study of cytomegalovirus exposure and HLA in healthy donors (dated by TCRdb to the late 2010s). Library generation was performed with the immunoSEQ multiplex PCR assay. The multiplex PCR relied on a mix of 60 forward primers for TCR Vbeta segments and 13 reverse primers for TCR Jbeta segments. In TCRdb, the immuneACCESS table is reduced to in-frame sequences with V and J assigned. These tables do not hold every clone; where another copy was compared, an unresolved V gene accounts for under half, and the others remain unexplained. Within this sample are some 140,000 clones, with 60% to 85% of them counted one time only. The ten largest account for less than 1.5% of the sample. Sequenced: PBMCs. Receptors were obtained from a male donor in good health and CMV-seropositive.

The chain recombines TRBV7-2 with TRBJ2-7, with 8 bases that match TRBD1. CDR1 and CDR2 (germline): SGHTA, FQGNSA. This CDR3 is built from 14 residues. After removal of 1 base from V and 4 bases from J, the junction contained 3 bases not matched to a gene. The CDR3 DNA sequence: TGTGCCAGCAGCTTAGTTGGGGACAGGTACGAGCAGTACTTC. It translates to CASSLVGDRYEQYF. Combining the CDR3 with reference TRBV7-2 and TRBJ2-7 gives the whole variable domain GAGVSQSPSNKVTEKGKDVELRCDPISGHTALYWYRQSLGQGLEFLIYFQGNSAPDKSGLPSDRFSAERTGGSVSTLTIQRTQQEDSAVYLCASSLVGDRYEQYFGPGTRLTVT.

This chain links TRBV19 with TRBJ2-7, with D maybe TRBD2 (5 bases). The germline gives CDR1 LNHDA, CDR2 SQIVND (reference sequence). This CDR3 contains 13 residues. V dropped 6 bases and J dropped 2 bases, with 11 bases sitting between them. As DNA, the CDR3 is TGTGCCAGTAGCGCGGCCGGGACCTACGAGCAGTACTTC. It codes for CASSAAGTYEQYF.

This rearrangement joins TRBV2 to TRBJ2-3; perhaps TRBD2 as D (5 bases). The CDR3 consists of 14 residues. Trimming cost V 6 bases and J 0 bases, with 10 bases left between them. Germline CDR1 reads SNHLY; CDR2 reads FYNNEI. CDR3 region: CASSVAPSTDTQYF. The CDR3 DNA reads as TGTGCCAGCAGCGTAGCGCCTAGCACAGATACGCAGTATTTT.

The chain combines TRBV25-1 with TRBJ2-5, with D tentatively TRBD2 (6 bases). CDR3 size: 15 residues. V was pared by 3 bases and J by 0 bases, with 11 bases between. Germline V lookup: CDR1 MGHDK, CDR2 SYGVNS. The CDR3 loop is CASSEEGRNQETQYF. The CDR3 coding sequence is TGTGCCAGCAGTGAGGAGGGGCGAAACCAAGAGACCCAGTACTTC.

V gene TRBV5-1 combines with J gene TRBJ2-6, with D perhaps TRBD1 (5 bases). The CDR3 loop spans 15 amino acids. Trimming took 6 bases from V and 2 from J, leaving 12 bases between them. CDR1 is SGHRS, CDR2 YFSETQ, per germline. CDR3: CASKQVSTGANVLTF. CDR3 DNA: TGCGCCAGCAAACAGGTCTCCACTGGGGCCAACGTCCTGACTTTC. Full variable domain (missing parts from reference TRBV5-1 and TRBJ2-6): KAGVTQTPRYLIKTRGQQVTLSCSPISGHRSVSWYQQTPGQGLQFLFEYFSETQRNKGNFPGRFSGRQFSNSRSEMNVSTLELGDSALYLCASKQVSTGANVLTFGAGSRLTVL.